These 13 T cell receptor beta chains were all obtained from the same sample, sequenced in a study of blood T cell repertoires in COVID-19. This table comes from immunoSEQ multiplex PCR, and its TCRdb copy is limited to in-frame clones, with some not included. The sample holds more than 300,000 clones, about 87% seen once. Source material: peripheral blood. All receptors come from a woman aged 50 to 60 with COVID-19, enrolled during active disease.

This chain connects TRBV28 to TRBJ2-2, with D hard to call. The CDR3 extends over 15 amino acids. Germline V gene sequence: CDR1 MDHEN, CDR2 SYDVKM. V shed 3 bases and J shed 1 base, with 9 bases lying between them. The CDR3 loop is CASSFGGQNTGELFF. CDR3 nucleotide sequence: TGTGCCAGCAGTTTTGGTGGGCAGAACACCGGGGAGCTGTTTTTT.

This chain uses TRBV5-1 with TRBJ1-1; TRBD1 is a possible D gene (5 bases). This CDR3 is 18 amino acids long. V was pared by 0 bases and J by 0 bases, with 18 bases between. The germline V gene encodes CDR1 SGHRS and CDR2 YFSETQ. In nucleotides, the CDR3 is TGCGCCAGCAGCTTGGGGTCAGGGACTAATTTCATGAACACTGAAGCTTTCTTT. Amino acid sequence: CASSLGSGTNFMNTEAFF.

The chain links TRBV27 to TRBJ1-5, with a weak D call TRBD1 (5 bases). CDR1 is MNHEY and CDR2 is SMNVEV in the germline V gene (reference sequence). The length of the CDR3 is 14 residues. Trimming left V 5 bases short and J 5 bases short, with 13 bases between. For the CDR3, the DNA is TGTGCCAGCAGTGATAGGAGGGGCGATCAGCCCCAGCATTTT. It encodes CASSDRRGDQPQHF.

This clone was seen just once. CDR3 coding DNA: TGCGCCAGCAGCTTGTTTTCGTCGTCGGGAGGGAAGGATGAGCAGTTCTTC. It translates to CASSLFSSSGGKDEQFF. The V and J genes are TRBV5-1 and TRBJ2-1; TRBD2 aligns across 8 bases. J lost 8 bases, V lost 1 base, and 14 bases had no gene match. The CDR3 extends over 17 amino acids. Per germline, CDR1 SGHRS and CDR2 YFSETQ.

The rearrangement joins TRBV3-1 (or the pseudogene TRBV3-2) to TRBJ2-7, with D possibly TRBD2 on 6 matching bases. The CDR3 consists of 15 residues. V gave up 0 bases and J gave up 2 bases, with 11 bases separating them. From germline, CDR1 is LGHDT and CDR2 YNNKEL (reference sequence). CDR3 bases: TGTGCCAGCAGCCAAGATTTGGTAGCGGCCTACGAGCAGTACTTC. Protein: CASSQDLVAAYEQYF.

This chain uses TRBV11-3 with TRBJ1-6; possibly TRBD1 for D (5 bases). Germline V gene lookup returns CDR1 SGHNT and CDR2 YENEEA. Trimming took 0 bases from V and 3 from J, leaving 12 bases between them. There are 17 residues in the CDR3. The chain's CDR3 is CASSLEEGTLYNSPLHF. The CDR3 nucleotides read TGTGCCAGCAGCTTAGAGGAGGGGACCCTCTATAATTCACCCCTCCACTTT.

The chain combines TRBV15 with TRBJ2-3, with 16 nucleotides matching TRBD2. CDR3 length equals 20 residues. The V segment lost 3 bases and the J segment 0 bases; nucleotides outside the gene matches: 9. Germline V CDR1 and CDR2: LNHNV, YYDKDF (reference sequence). The CDR3 region is CATSRDPGLAGGPSTDTQYF. CDR3 nucleotide sequence: TGTGCCACCAGCAGGGACCCGGGACTAGCGGGAGGGCCAAGCACAGATACGCAGTATTTT.

The chain links TRBV18 to TRBJ2-1, with 10 bases that match TRBD2. The CDR3 is 16 amino acids. Trimming cost V 3 bases and J 7 bases; bases outside gene matches: 9. Germline CDR1 reads KGHSH; CDR2 reads LQKENI. CDR3 region: CASSPIFPSGSNEQFF. In DNA form, the CDR3 reads TGTGCCAGCTCACCCATTTTCCCTAGCGGGAGTAATGAGCAGTTCTTC.

The V and J genes are TRBV7-2 and TRBJ2-1; 11 bases match TRBD2. J lost 5 bases, V lost 5 bases, and 14 bases had no gene match. Germline CDR1 and CDR2: SGHTA and FQGNSA. CDR3 length: 18 residues. For the CDR3, the DNA is TGTGCCAGCAGCCCCTTTCCTGGGACTAGCGGAGCCGACAATGAGCAGTTCTTC. It is translated as CASSPFPGTSGADNEQFF.

V usage is TRBV5-3 and J usage is TRBJ2-7, with D tentatively TRBD1 (6 bases). Being an ORF, TRBV5-3 has a function that is uncertain. The CDR3 runs 14 residues. Trimming shortened V by 0 bases and J by 2 bases, and 9 bases separated the two germline ends. The CDR3: CARSLVDRTYEQYF. The CDR3 DNA follows: TGTGCCAGAAGCTTGGTGGACAGAACCTACGAGCAGTACTTC.

This chain links TRBV19 with TRBJ1-5, with 8 nucleotides matching TRBD1. V lost 4 bases and J lost 0; bases outside the gene matches: 11. The CDR3 spans 18 residues. CDR1 and CDR2 (germline): LNHDA, SQIVND (reference sequence). The chain's CDR3 is CASSTLWQGAVSNQPQHF. The DNA for the CDR3 is TGTGCCAGTAGTACACTCTGGCAGGGGGCTGTTAGCAATCAGCCCCAGCATTTT.

The chain couples TRBV27 to TRBJ1-1, with 7 bases matching TRBD1. This CDR3 is 15 amino acids long. V lost 3 bases and J lost 4; bases outside the gene matches: 8. Germline V gene sequence: CDR1 MNHEY, CDR2 SMNVEV (reference sequence). CDR3 loop: CASSFRGLMGTEAFF. The CDR3 nucleotides read TGTGCCAGCAGTTTTAGGGGGCTCATGGGCACTGAAGCTTTCTTT.

This clone appeared a few times. The V and J genes are TRBV19 and TRBJ2-2; 9 positions match TRBD1. Germline loops: CDR1 LNHDA, CDR2 SQIVND (reference sequence). This CDR3 has 14 amino acids. V shed 6 bases, J shed 7 bases, and the junction held 6 bases outside the gene matches. The DNA for the CDR3 is TGTGCCAGTAGGGACAGGGGTAAGGACGGGGAGCTGTTTTTT. Translating it yields CASRDRGKDGELFF.